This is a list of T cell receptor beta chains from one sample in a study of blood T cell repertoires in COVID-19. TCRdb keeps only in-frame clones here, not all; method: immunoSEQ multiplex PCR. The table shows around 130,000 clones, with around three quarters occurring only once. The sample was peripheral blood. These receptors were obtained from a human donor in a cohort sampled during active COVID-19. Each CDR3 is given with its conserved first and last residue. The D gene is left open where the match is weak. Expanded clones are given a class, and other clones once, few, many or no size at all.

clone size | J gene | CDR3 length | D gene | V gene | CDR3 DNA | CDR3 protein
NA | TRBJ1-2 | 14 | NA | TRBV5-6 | TGTGCCAGCAGCTTGGAGGGGTCGGTCTATGGCTACACCTTC | CASSLEGSVYGYTF
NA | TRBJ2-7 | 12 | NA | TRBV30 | TGTGCCGCATTACAGGACAGATACGAGCAGTACTTC | CAALQDRYEQYF
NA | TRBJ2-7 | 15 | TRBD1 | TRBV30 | TGTGCCTGGAGTGTCAGCAGGGGGCTAGCCTACGAGCAGTACTTC | CAWSVSRGLAYEQYF
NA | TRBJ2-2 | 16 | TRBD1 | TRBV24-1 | TGTGCCACCAGTGAGACCGGGACAGAAAACACCGGGGAGCTGTTTTTT | CATSETGTENTGELFF
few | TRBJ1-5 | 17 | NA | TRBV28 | TGTGCCAGCAGGGACCTTGAGGGTCCCTCCCGGCCGGTGCCCCAGCATTTT | CASRDLEGPSRPVPQHF
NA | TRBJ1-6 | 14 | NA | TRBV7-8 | TGTGCCAGCAGCTTAGTCGCGAAGAATTCACCCCTCCACTTT | CASSLVAKNSPLHF
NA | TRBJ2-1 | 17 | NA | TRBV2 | TGTGCCAGCAGAGGGGGGGGCGGACCTAGCTCCTACAATGAGCAGTTCTTC | CASRGGGGPSSYNEQFF
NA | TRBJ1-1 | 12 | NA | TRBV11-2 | TGTGCCAGCAGTTTCAGGGGCGCAGAAGCTTTCTTT | CASSFRGAEAFF
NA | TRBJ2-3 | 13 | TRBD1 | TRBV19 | TGTGCCAGTAGGGGACAGGTCACAGATACGCAGTATTTT | CASRGQVTDTQYF
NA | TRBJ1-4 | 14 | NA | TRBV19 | TGTGCCAGTAACGAACGGGCAACTAATGAAAAACTGTTTTTT | CASNERATNEKLFF
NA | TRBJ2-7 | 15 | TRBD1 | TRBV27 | TGTGCCAGCAGCCACACCGGGACAGGGAGGCGCGAGCAGTACTTC | CASSHTGTGRREQYF
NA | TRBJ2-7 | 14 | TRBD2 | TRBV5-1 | TGCGCCAGCAGCTTTGGGACTAGCGGATACGAGCAGTACTTC | CASSFGTSGYEQYF
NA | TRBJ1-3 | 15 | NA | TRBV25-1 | TGTGCCAGCAGTGAAACCAGAGGGCCTGGAAACACCATATATTTT | CASSETRGPGNTIYF
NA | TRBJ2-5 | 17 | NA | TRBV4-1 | TGCGCCAGCAGCCAAGAGCCAGGTTTTAGGCTGCAAGAGACCCAGTACTTC | CASSQEPGFRLQETQYF
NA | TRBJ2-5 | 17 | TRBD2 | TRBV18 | TGTGCCAGCTCCCCTGGCGCCCTAGCGGGGGGGCGAGAGACCCAGTACTTC | CASSPGALAGGRETQYF
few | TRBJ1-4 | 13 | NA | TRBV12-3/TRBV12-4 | TGTGCCACCCGGGGGACCCTCCAAGGAAAACTGTTTTTT | CATRGTLQGKLFF
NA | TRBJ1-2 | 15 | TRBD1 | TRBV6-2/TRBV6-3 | TGTGCCAGCAGTTACACTCCCCAGGGGGTGGATGGCTACACCTTC | CASSYTPQGVDGYTF
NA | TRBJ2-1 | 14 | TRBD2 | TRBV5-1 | TGCGCCAGCAGCCCTACTAGCGGGGCGTTCGAGCAGTTCTTC | CASSPTSGAFEQFF
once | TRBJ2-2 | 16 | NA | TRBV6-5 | TGTGCCAGCAGTTACTCGGACAGCCCAAACACCGGGGAGCTGTTTTTT | CASSYSDSPNTGELFF
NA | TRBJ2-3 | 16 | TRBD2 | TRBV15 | TGTGCCACCAGCAGAGATACGGGGGGGCCCCTAGATACGCAGTATTTT | CATSRDTGGPLDTQYF
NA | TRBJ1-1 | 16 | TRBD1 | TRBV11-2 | TGTGCCAGCAGCGTATCGGGACAGGTGAGGAACACTGAAGCTTTCTTT | CASSVSGQVRNTEAFF
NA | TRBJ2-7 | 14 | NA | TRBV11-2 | TGTGCCAGCAGCTTAGGGCAGGGTCTCCACGAGCAGTACTTC | CASSLGQGLHEQYF
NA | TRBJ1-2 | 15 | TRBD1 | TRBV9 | TGTGCCAGCAGCCTGGGGACAGGGGACGGCTATGGCTACACCTTC | CASSLGTGDGYGYTF
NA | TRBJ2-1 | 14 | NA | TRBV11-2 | TGTGCCAGCAGCTTAGTGACAGCCCACAATGAGCAGTTCTTC | CASSLVTAHNEQFF
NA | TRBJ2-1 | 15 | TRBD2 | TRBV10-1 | TGCGCCAGCAGTGAACTAGCGGGGGCGAACAATGAGCAGTTCTTC | CASSELAGANNEQFF
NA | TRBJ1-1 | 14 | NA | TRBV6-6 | TGTGCCAGCAGTTACTCGACGGTGCGGACTGAAGCTTTCTTT | CASSYSTVRTEAFF
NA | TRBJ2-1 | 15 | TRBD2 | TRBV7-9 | TGTGCCAGCAGCTTAGGGGCAGGGAGGGCCAATGAGCAGTTCTTC | CASSLGAGRANEQFF
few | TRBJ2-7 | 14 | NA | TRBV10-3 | TGTGCCATCAGTGAAGGCAGGACGGGAAACGAGCAGTACTTC | CAISEGRTGNEQYF
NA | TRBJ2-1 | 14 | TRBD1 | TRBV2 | TGTGCCAGCCGTTTGGGACAGGGGATTAATGAGCAGTTCTTC | CASRLGQGINEQFF
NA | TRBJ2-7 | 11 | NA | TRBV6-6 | TGTGCCAGCAGTAGAGCCTACGAGCAGTACTTC | CASSRAYEQYF
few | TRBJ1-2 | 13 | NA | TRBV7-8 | TGTGCCAGCAGCCGCGGAGAGTTGGATGGCTACACCTTC | CASSRGELDGYTF
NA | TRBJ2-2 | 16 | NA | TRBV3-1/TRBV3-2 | TGTCCCAGCAGCCACGGGGGCGGGGGACGTACCGGGGAGCTGTTTTTT | CPSSHGGGGRTGELFF
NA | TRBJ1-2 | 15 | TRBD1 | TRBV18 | TGTGCCAGCTCCCACGGACAGGGGAGAAACTATGGCTACACCTTC | CASSHGQGRNYGYTF
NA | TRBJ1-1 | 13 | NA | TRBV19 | TGTGCCAGTAGGTGGAGGGGTGGTACTGAAGCTTTCTTT | CASRWRGGTEAFF
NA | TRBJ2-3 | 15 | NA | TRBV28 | TGTGCCAGCAGTCCCCCGGAGCGGAGGGCGGATACGCAGTATTTT | CASSPPERRADTQYF
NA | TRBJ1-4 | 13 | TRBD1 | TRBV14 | TGTGCCAGCAACAGGGGCGCTGCTGAAAAACTGTTTTTT | CASNRGAAEKLFF